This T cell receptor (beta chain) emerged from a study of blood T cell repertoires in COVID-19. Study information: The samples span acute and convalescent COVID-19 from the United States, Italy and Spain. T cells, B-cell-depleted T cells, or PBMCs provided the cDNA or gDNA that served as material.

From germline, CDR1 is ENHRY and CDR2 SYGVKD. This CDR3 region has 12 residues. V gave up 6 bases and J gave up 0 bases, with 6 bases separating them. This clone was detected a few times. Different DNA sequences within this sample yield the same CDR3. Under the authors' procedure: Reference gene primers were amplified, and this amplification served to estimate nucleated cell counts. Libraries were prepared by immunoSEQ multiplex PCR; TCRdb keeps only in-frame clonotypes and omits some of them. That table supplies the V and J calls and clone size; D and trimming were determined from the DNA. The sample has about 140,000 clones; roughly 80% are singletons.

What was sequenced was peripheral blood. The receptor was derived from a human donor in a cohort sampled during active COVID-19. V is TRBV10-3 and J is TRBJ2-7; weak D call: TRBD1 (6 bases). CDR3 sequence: CAIRDSSYEQYF. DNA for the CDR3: TGTGCCATCAGGGACAGCTCCTACGAGCAGTACTTC.